Following are 11 T cell receptor beta chains from one sample sequenced in a study of blood T cell repertoires in COVID-19. The assay was immunoSEQ multiplex PCR, and TCRdb's table has in-frame clones only and misses some. The sample contains about 280,000 clones, 88% of which appear only once. Material for sequencing was PBMCs or T cells enriched from blood (not recorded which). The receptors here all came from a woman in her sixties or seventies in a cohort exposed to, infected with or recovered from COVID-19 (not recorded which).

This clone has a single count. The rearrangement uses TRBV14 and TRBJ2-3, with 8 bases lining up with TRBD2. Germline V gives CDR1 SGHDN, CDR2 FVKESK. This CDR3 is built from 17 residues. V dropped 0 bases and J dropped 6; count of bases not matched to a gene: 11. CDR3 loop: CASSQDRGSGIPDTQYF. Here the CDR3 DNA reads TGTGCCAGCAGCCAAGATCGGGGTAGCGGGATCCCTGATACGCAGTATTTT.

This rearrangement joins TRBV3-1 (or the pseudogene TRBV3-2) to TRBJ1-1, with D possibly being TRBD1 (5 bases). Germline CDR1 LGHDT, CDR2 YNNKEL (reference sequence). Trimming cost V 4 bases and J 7 bases, with 13 bases left between them. The CDR3 has 13 residues. CDR3 residues: CASSLQGSGEAFF. The CDR3 DNA is TGTGCCAGCAGCCTCCAGGGCTCCGGTGAAGCTTTCTTT.

V and J are TRBV7-3 and TRBJ2-1; a weak D match, TRBD2 (5 bases). This CDR3 contains 15 residues. Trimming stripped 2 bases from V and 5 bases from J, with 13 bases between. Germline V CDR1 and CDR2: SGHTA, FQGTGA. CDR3 amino acids: CASSLFSRVDNEQFF. As DNA, the CDR3 is TGTGCCAGCAGCTTATTTTCGCGGGTGGACAATGAGCAGTTCTTC.

This sequence joins TRBV6-1 and TRBJ1-2; 7 bases map to TRBD1. V gave up 1 base and J gave up 8 bases; unmatched junction bases: 7. CDR1 and CDR2 from the germline V gene are MNHNS and SASEGT. The CDR3 length is 14 residues. The CDR3 here is CASSEEGAGRGYTF. Written as DNA, the CDR3 is TGTGCCAGCAGTGAAGAGGGGGCGGGGCGAGGCTACACCTTC.

The chain links TRBV27 to TRBJ2-2; possibly TRBD1 for D (5 bases). The CDR3 loop spans 18 amino acids. Germline CDR1 and CDR2: MNHEY and SMNVEV (reference sequence). The germline V and J ends were trimmed by 5 bases and 4 bases, with 23 bases remaining between them. The CDR3 DNA sequence: TGTGCCAGCAGTAATCGGTTTGTACCCGCAGGGTTCACCGGGGAGCTGTTTTTT. Its protein product is CASSNRFVPAGFTGELFF.

The genes are TRBV5-1 and TRBJ1-1; D unclear. Trimming shortened V by 8 bases and J by 4 bases, and 18 bases separated the two germline ends. The CDR3 is made up of 14 amino acids. CDR1 is SGHRS and CDR2 is YFSETQ in the germline V gene. CDR3 loop: CASFRKEGTTEAFF. The DNA of the CDR3 is TGCGCCAGTTTCCGGAAAGAGGGTACCACTGAAGCTTTCTTT.

The chain couples TRBV24-1 to TRBJ2-7; 7 bases map to TRBD1. V lost 3 bases, J lost 2 bases, and 3 bases stayed unmatched. The CDR3 is made up of 14 amino acids. Looked up from germline, CDR1 is KGHDR and CDR2 is SFDVKD. Written as DNA, the CDR3 is TGTGCCACCAGTGATATACAGGGGACCTACGAGCAGTACTTC. As protein: CATSDIQGTYEQYF.

V gene TRBV2 combines with J gene TRBJ2-7, with 8 bases matching TRBD2. This CDR3 spans 16 amino acids. Germline CDR1 SNHLY, CDR2 FYNNEI. Trimming removed 1 base from V and 3 bases from J; junction bases left unmatched: 8. CDR3 protein: CASSEGGGRKGYEQYF. In nucleotides, the CDR3 is TGTGCCAGCAGTGAAGGCGGGGGGCGAAAAGGCTACGAGCAGTACTTC.

This clone appeared a few times. The chain uses TRBV7-3 and TRBJ1-2, with D hard to call. Trimming left V 2 bases short and J 8 bases short, with 12 bases between. This CDR3 contains 13 residues. CDR1 SGHTA and CDR2 FQGTGA come from the germline V gene. CDR3 DNA: TGTGCCAGCAGCTTAGGCTGGGGAGGCGGCTACACCTTC. Translated, it gives CASSLGWGGGYTF.

V usage is TRBV12-3 or TRBV12-4 and J usage is TRBJ2-3; 7 nucleotides line up with TRBD2. V shed 6 bases and J 2 bases; nucleotides not matched to a gene: 2. This CDR3 is built from 13 residues. Written as DNA, the CDR3 is TGTGCCAGCAGGGGGACTACCACAGATACGCAGTATTTT. Translating gives CASRGTTTDTQYF.

Only a few counts were recorded for this clone. This sequence joins TRBV15 and TRBJ1-6; D remains unclear. CDR3 size: 16 residues. V shed 1 base and J shed 5 bases, with 12 bases lying between them. The germline V gene has CDR1 LNHNV and CDR2 YYDKDF (reference sequence). The CDR3 is CATSRGGGPNNSPLHF. Here the CDR3 DNA reads TGTGCCACCAGCAGAGGCGGCGGCCCAAATAATTCACCCCTCCACTTT.